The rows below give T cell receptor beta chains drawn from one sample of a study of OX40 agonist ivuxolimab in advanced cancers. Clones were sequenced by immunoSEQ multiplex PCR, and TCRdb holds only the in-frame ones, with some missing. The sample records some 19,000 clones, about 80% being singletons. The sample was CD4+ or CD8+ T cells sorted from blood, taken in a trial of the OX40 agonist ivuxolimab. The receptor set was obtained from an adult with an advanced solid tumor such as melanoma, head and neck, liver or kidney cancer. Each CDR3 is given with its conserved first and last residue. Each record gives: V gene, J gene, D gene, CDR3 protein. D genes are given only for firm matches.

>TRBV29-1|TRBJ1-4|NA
CSGRFGGVTNEKLFF
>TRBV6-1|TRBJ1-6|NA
CASPGSSYNSPLHF
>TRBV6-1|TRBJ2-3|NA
CASTLGPNREDTQYF
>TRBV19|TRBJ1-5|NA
CASSSEGGGQPQHF
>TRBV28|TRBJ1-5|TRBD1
CASSSQTGKTNQPQHF
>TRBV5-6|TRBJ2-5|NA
CASSLVTEETQYF
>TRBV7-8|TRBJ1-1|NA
CASSVTPLNTEAFF
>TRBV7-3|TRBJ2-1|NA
CASSSSTYNEQFF
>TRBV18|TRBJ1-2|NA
CASSNQGTNGYTF
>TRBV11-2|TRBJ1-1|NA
CASKRAGHTEAFF
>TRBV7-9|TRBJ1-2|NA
CASKDSGLNGGYTF
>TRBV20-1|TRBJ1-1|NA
CSAIWNTEAFF
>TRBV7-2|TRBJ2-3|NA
CASSLRSGRSTDTQYF
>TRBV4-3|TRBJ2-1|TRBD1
CASSPDRVRHNEQFF
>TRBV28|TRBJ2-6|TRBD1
CASNPTGEGANVLTF
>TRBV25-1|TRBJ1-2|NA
CASRQGRMWGYTF
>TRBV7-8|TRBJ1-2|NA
CASSLDPYSNYGYTF
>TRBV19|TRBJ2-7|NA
CASSATRTAAGEQYF
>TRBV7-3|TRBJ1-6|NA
CASSLGPSYNSPLHF
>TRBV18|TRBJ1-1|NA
CASSPGQNTEAFF
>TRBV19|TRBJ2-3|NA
CASRQSTDTQYF
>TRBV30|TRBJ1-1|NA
CAWSVRDTGRNTEAFF
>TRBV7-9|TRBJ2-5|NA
CASSYALTTGRGETQYF
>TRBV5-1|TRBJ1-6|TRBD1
CASSLNTGGDDSPLHF
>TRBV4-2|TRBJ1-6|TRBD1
CASSQEAQGGNSPLHF
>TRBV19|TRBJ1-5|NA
CASSGPGYQHF
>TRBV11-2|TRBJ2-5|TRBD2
CASSPHSGAQETQYF
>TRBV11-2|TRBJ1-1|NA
CASSLGTVTTEAFF
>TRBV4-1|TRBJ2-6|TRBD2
CASSPLGLAGTYSGANVLTF
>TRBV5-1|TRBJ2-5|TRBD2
CASSNFGTREETQYF
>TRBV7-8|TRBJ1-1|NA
CASSYPTGEAFF
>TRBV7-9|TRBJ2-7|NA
CASSSMHEQYF
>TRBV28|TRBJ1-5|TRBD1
CASRFLGQGKQPQHF
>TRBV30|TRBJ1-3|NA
CAWSPGSGNTIYF
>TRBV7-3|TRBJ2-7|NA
CASSFAWAEYEQYF
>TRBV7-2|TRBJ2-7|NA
CASSFRSYEQYF
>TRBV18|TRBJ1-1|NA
CASSPLGGRGYTEAFF
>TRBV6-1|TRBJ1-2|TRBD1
CASSESGQAAHFGYTF
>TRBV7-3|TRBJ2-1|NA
CASSPSRRGGDFYNEQFF
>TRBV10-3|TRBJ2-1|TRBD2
CAISGTSGGNYNEQFF